What follows are 23 T cell receptor beta chains derived from one specimen sequenced in a study of blood T cell repertoires in COVID-19. Profiled with immunoSEQ multiplex PCR; TCRdb holds only in-frame clones, not every one. Of roughly 150,000 clones detected, 70% to 90% appear once; the ten largest clones hold around 8.4%. Sequenced sample: peripheral blood. Receptors were obtained from a woman of 80 years or more with COVID-19, enrolled during active disease.

The chain recombines TRBV3-1 (or the pseudogene TRBV3-2) with TRBJ2-1, with 12 bases matching TRBD2. Looked up from germline, CDR1 is LGHDT and CDR2 is YNNKEL (reference sequence). Trimming took 1 base from V and 7 from J; bases not matched to a gene: 5. CDR3 length equals 16 residues. The DNA of the CDR3 is TGTGCCAGCAGCCAAGGTGGGCTAGCGGGAGGGAATGAGCAGTTCTTC. It is translated as CASSQGGLAGGNEQFF.

The V call is TRBV4-1, the J call TRBJ2-1; 14 bases align to TRBD2. Germline-derived CDR1 and CDR2 are MGHRA and YSYEKL. This CDR3 contains 20 residues. V was clipped by 1 base and J by 4 bases; unmatched bases: 12. CDR3 DNA: TGCGCCAGCAGCCAAGCACCGGGACTAGCGGGGGTCCCGGGGTACAATGAGCAGTTCTTC. Its translation is CASSQAPGLAGVPGYNEQFF.

This chain links TRBV4-1 with TRBJ1-2, with TRBD1 matching 9 bases. The CDR3 consists of 15 residues. In germline, CDR1 is MGHRA, CDR2 YSYEKL. The trim removed 6 bases at V and 0 bases at J, leaving 5 bases unmatched. The CDR3: CASSPQGATNYGYTF. In nucleotides, the CDR3 is TGCGCCAGCAGTCCACAGGGGGCCACTAACTATGGCTACACCTTC.

The chain uses TRBV27 and TRBJ1-3, with 9 positions matching TRBD1. Per germline, CDR1 MNHEY and CDR2 SMNVEV (reference sequence). V lost 6 bases, J lost 4 bases, and 7 bases stayed unmatched. This CDR3 is built from 15 residues. The CDR3 reads CASSPSGTGGNTIYF. CDR3 nucleotide sequence: TGTGCCAGCAGCCCCTCCGGGACAGGGGGAAACACCATATATTTT.

This clone has only a few counts. The genes are TRBV3-1 (or the pseudogene TRBV3-2) and TRBJ1-2, with 9 bases that match TRBD1. From germline, CDR1 is LGHDT and CDR2 YNNKEL (reference sequence). There are 14 residues in the CDR3. Trimming cost V 5 bases and J 5 bases; bases outside gene matches: 6. In nucleotides, the CDR3 is TGTGCCAGCAGCTCCCCGGGACAGGGATATGGCTACACCTTC. It yields the protein CASSSPGQGYGYTF.

The chain joins TRBV21-1 to TRBJ2-3; the DNA was not compared with TRBD2, the D call given in the table. TRBV21-1 is assigned pseudogene status. This CDR3 has 18 amino acids. This CDR3 reads CASSPGPSASGEIDTQYF. In DNA, the CDR3 is TGTGCCAGCAGCCCCGGTCCATCGGCTAGCGGGGAAATCGATACGCAGTATTTT.

CDR3: CASRDTGEGYGYTF. CDR3 coding DNA: TGTGCCAGCAGAGACACAGGGGAAGGGTATGGCTACACCTTC. The chain links TRBV6-5 to TRBJ1-2; 7 nucleotides match TRBD1. Germline CDR1 is MNHEY and CDR2 is SVGAGI. CDR3 size: 14 residues. J gave up 5 bases and V 6 bases, and 9 bases lay outside the gene matches.

The rearrangement links TRBV9 to TRBJ1-2; TRBD1 matches at 7 bases. With V trimmed by 2 bases and J by 6 bases, 7 bases remained unmatched. Germline CDR1 reads SGDLS; CDR2 reads YYNGEE. This CDR3 has 14 amino acids. The CDR3 sequence is CASSVRWQGDGYTF. CDR3 bases: TGTGCCAGCAGCGTTCGGTGGCAGGGGGATGGCTACACCTTC.

V gene TRBV7-3 combines with J gene TRBJ1-2; 10 bases align to TRBD1. The CDR3 sequence is 13 residues long. The V and J ends lost 3 bases and 5 bases, in that order; junction bases with no gene match: 0. The germline gives CDR1 SGHTA, CDR2 FQGTGA. CDR3 protein: CASSLGQGYGYTF. As DNA, the CDR3 is TGTGCCAGCAGCTTGGGACAGGGGTATGGCTACACCTTC.

The V call is TRBV20-1, the J call TRBJ1-4; D gene ambiguous. This CDR3 comprises 13 residues. V gave up 3 bases and J gave up 7 bases, with 12 bases separating them. The germline V gene has CDR1 DFQATT and CDR2 SNEGSKA (reference sequence). CDR3 residues: CSASSIAGEKLFF. CDR3 bases: TGCAGTGCTAGTTCCATTGCGGGTGAAAAACTGTTTTTT.

This clone has a handful of counts. The CDR3 bases are TGTGCCAGCAGTACCGGTAATGAGCAGTTCTTC. It specifies CASSTGNEQFF. This chain links TRBV6-5 with TRBJ2-1; D gene uncertain. The V and J ends lost 5 bases and 7 bases respectively, with 6 bases between them. This CDR3 contains 11 residues. CDR1 and CDR2 (germline): MNHEY, SVGAGI.

This chain connects TRBV19 to TRBJ1-2; TRBD1 is a possible D gene (5 bases). The CDR3 covers 14 residues. Germline values: CDR1 LNHDA, CDR2 SQIVND (reference sequence). Trimming took 10 bases from V and 5 from J, leaving 20 bases between them. In DNA form, the CDR3 reads TGTGCCACCACATCGGAGGGGCCCTTTTATGGCTACACCTTC. It yields the protein CATTSEGPFYGYTF.

The CDR3 loop is CASSLYGTGSYEQYF. The CDR3 DNA reads TGTGCCAGCAGCTTGTACGGGACAGGTTCCTACGAGCAGTACTTC. V is TRBV7-8 and J is TRBJ2-7; TRBD1 aligns across 8 bases. Germline CDR1 reads SGHVS; CDR2 reads FQNEAQ. The CDR3 has 15 residues. V shed 3 bases and J 1 base; nucleotides not matched to a gene: 5.

The chain combines TRBV9 with TRBJ2-2; TRBD1 agrees at 12 bases. CDR1 is SGDLS, CDR2 YYNGEE, per germline. Losses at the gene ends were 4 bases for V and 5 bases for J; bases not matched to a gene: 6. The CDR3 is made up of 16 amino acids. The CDR3 DNA reads as TGTGCCAGCAGCCCGTGGGACAGGGGGCGGACCGGGGAGCTGTTTTTT. Its translation: CASSPWDRGRTGELFF.

Comments on this clone: Other DNA sequences in this sample translate to the same CDR3. V usage is TRBV29-1 and J usage is TRBJ2-7, with 11 bases lining up with TRBD1. The trim removed 4 bases at V and 1 base at J, leaving 3 bases unmatched. The length of the CDR3 is 14 residues. Germline V gene data show CDR1 as SQVTM and CDR2 as ANQGSEA. CDR3 amino acids: CSVGGTGGSYEQYF. Here the CDR3 DNA reads TGCAGCGTTGGAGGGACAGGGGGGTCCTACGAGCAGTACTTC.

The table lists this clone with a count of one. The V gene is TRBV5-4, the J gene TRBJ2-7; 9 bases are shared with TRBD1. The V and J ends lost 2 bases and 6 bases, in that order; junction bases with no gene match: 6. The germline V gene has CDR1 SGHNT and CDR2 YYREEE (reference sequence). This CDR3 has 14 amino acids. CDR3 region: CASSFRDRDSEQYF. CDR3 sequence (DNA): TGTGCCAGCAGCTTCCGGGACAGGGACTCCGAGCAGTACTTC.

This sequence joins TRBV2 and TRBJ2-5; D perhaps matches TRBD2 (5 bases). V was pared by 3 bases and J by 4 bases, with 6 bases between. From germline, CDR1 is SNHLY and CDR2 FYNNEI. The CDR3 has 12 residues. The CDR3 bases are TGTGCCAGCAGTGATGGGAGAGAGACCCAGTACTTC. Its protein is CASSDGRETQYF.

The chain joins TRBV5-6 to TRBJ2-2; 7 bases match TRBD1. CDR3 size: 13 residues. Per the germline V gene, CDR1 is SGHDT and CDR2 is YYEEEE. The ends lost 8 bases at V and 4 bases at J; junction bases unmatched: 5. The CDR3 DNA reads as TGTGCCAGAACGGGACAGATCACCGGGGAGCTGTTTTTT. This gives the protein CARTGQITGELFF.

The rearrangement links TRBV2 to TRBJ1-2; D call uncertain. V lost 7 bases and J 5 bases, leaving 17 bases between the germline ends. Germline V lookup: CDR1 SNHLY, CDR2 FYNNEI. The CDR3 contains 14 residues. The CDR3 bases are TGTGCCAGCATTGTTGAGACAAGTTATTATGGCTACACCTTC. Translation: CASIVETSYYGYTF.

The chain couples TRBV5-1 to TRBJ2-2; TRBD1 matches 9 bases. J lost 6 bases, V lost 4 bases, and 7 bases had no gene match. Germline V gives CDR1 SGHRS, CDR2 YFSETQ. The CDR3 loop spans 15 amino acids. CDR3 in DNA: TGCGCCAGCAGCAGGGGACAGGGTATTCCCGGGGAGCTGTTTTTT. It translates to CASSRGQGIPGELFF.

This rearrangement joins TRBV9 to TRBJ2-7; TRBD1 matches at 9 bases. Trimming took 1 base from V and 6 from J; bases not matched to a gene: 8. This CDR3 has 15 amino acids. The V gene's germline CDR1 is SGDLS and CDR2 YYNGEE. CDR3 bases: TGTGCCAGCAGCGTAAGCCCCGAGACAGGGGGCGAGCAGTACTTC. Its protein is CASSVSPETGGEQYF.

J is TRBJ2-3 and V is TRBV7-3; weak D call: TRBD2 (5 bases). The V and J ends lost 4 bases and 0 bases respectively, with 8 bases between them. Germline V gene lookup returns CDR1 SGHTA and CDR2 FQGTGA. The CDR3 is 14 amino acids. The CDR3 loop reads CASSSGLSTDTQYF. The CDR3 coding sequence is TGTGCCAGCAGCTCAGGACTCAGCACAGATACGCAGTATTTT.

The V gene is TRBV5-1, the J gene TRBJ2-3; D is perhaps TRBD2 (5 bases). V was clipped by 6 bases and J by 4 bases, with 12 bases between them. Germline CDR1 reads SGHRS; CDR2 reads YFSETQ. There are 13 residues in the CDR3. The CDR3 DNA reads TGCGCCAGCAACTACGTGGGAGCAGATACGCAGTATTTT. This encodes CASNYVGADTQYF. The whole variable domain, remainder taken from reference TRBV5-1 and TRBJ2-3, is KAGVTQTPRYLIKTRGQQVTLSCSPISGHRSVSWYQQTPGQGLQFLFEYFSETQRNKGNFPGRFSGRQFSNSRSEMNVSTLELGDSALYLCASNYVGADTQYFGPGTRLTVL.